These 25 T cell receptor beta chains were all obtained from the same sample, sequenced in a study of T cell clusters in autoimmune cytopenias. Roughly 38,000 genome equivalents of blood DNA were amplified for TRB. TRB was amplified by touch-down multiplex PCR, primer pools A and B combined. TCRdb reprocessed the multiplex PCR reads and reports one entry per CDR3 protein, with no DNA. Its table lists about 6,000 distinct CDR3 sequences. Sequencing was carried out using peripheral blood. Receptors originate from a human donor with an autoimmune cytopenia or autoimmune hepatitis (not recorded which).

The chain links TRBV11-1 to TRBJ2-7; TCRdb names TRBD1, which stays unverified in the absence of DNA. CDR1 and CDR2 (germline): SGHAT, FQDESV (reference sequence). This CDR3 contains 12 residues. The CDR3: CASSFRGYEQYF.

This chain joins TRBV6-2 or TRBV6-3 and TRBJ2-1; TCRdb returns TRBD2, unconfirmable since there is no DNA. The germline V gene encodes CDR1 MNHEY and CDR2 SVGEGT. CDR3 size: 16 residues. The CDR3 sequence is CAISERGRGGTYEQFF.

This clonotype counts as medium-sized by frequency. The chain employs TRBV6-2 or TRBV6-3 and TRBJ2-7; TCRdb's D call of TRBD2 is untestable without DNA. The CDR3 is made up of 16 amino acids. In germline, CDR1 is MNHEY, CDR2 SVGEGT. CDR3 region: CASSRDASGGPYEQYF.

This clonotype is called medium-sized based on its frequency. V and J are TRBV27 and TRBJ2-1. Germline CDR1 is MNHEY and CDR2 is SMNVEV (reference sequence). The length of the CDR3 is 14 residues. The CDR3 loop is CASSSQKPSDEQFF.

The chain is built from TRBV11-3 and TRBJ2-5; no DNA is available, so the TRBD1 call from TCRdb remains unchecked. Per the germline V gene, CDR1 is SGHNT and CDR2 is YENEEA. The CDR3 spans 13 residues. CDR3 sequence: CASSSPAAYEQYF.

This clonotype is deemed medium-sized (0.01 to 0.1%) by its frequency. This chain uses TRBV27 with TRBJ2-6; TCRdb indicates TRBD1, and absent DNA this call remains unverified. Germline loops: CDR1 MNHEY, CDR2 SMNVEV (reference sequence). The CDR3 is made up of 19 amino acids. CDR3 protein: CASRGWGRPHSSGANVLTF. The full variable domain, in which reference TRBV27 and TRBJ2-6 provide the parts outside the CDR3, is EAQVTQNPRYLITVTGKKLTVTCSQNMNHEYMSWYRQDPGLGLRQIYYSMNVEVTDKGDVPEGYKVSRKEKRNFPLILESPSPNQTSLYFCASRGWGRPHSSGANVLTFGAGSRLTVL.

The chain joins TRBV12-3 or TRBV12-4 to TRBJ1-2; the TRBD1 assignment by TCRdb is unverifiable without DNA. The CDR3 is 14 amino acids. The CDR3: CASSTGQGSYGYTF.

The chain links TRBV20-1 to TRBJ2-1; checking the TCRdb D call of TRBD2 is not possible without DNA. Germline CDR1 is DFQATT and CDR2 is SNEGSKA (reference sequence). CDR3 length: 19 amino acids. CDR3 sequence: CSARDSGTSGGGSYNEQFF.

This sequence joins TRBV10-3 and TRBJ2-5; the TCRdb D gene call, TRBD2, has no DNA to confirm it. Looked up from germline, CDR1 is ENHRY and CDR2 is SYGVKD. The CDR3 runs 13 residues. CDR3 loop: CATASAAEETQYF.

V gene TRBV6-2 or TRBV6-3 combines with J gene TRBJ2-7; the D call from TCRdb, TRBD1, cannot be confirmed without DNA. Germline-derived CDR1 and CDR2 are MNHEY and SVGEGT. This CDR3 has 11 amino acids. The CDR3: CASTAGGEQYF.

Judged by frequency, this clonotype is medium-sized. The rearrangement links TRBV12-3 or TRBV12-4 to TRBJ2-3; TCRdb indicates TRBD1, and absent DNA this call remains unverified. CDR3 length: 14 residues. CDR3 amino acids: CASSAGHSTDTQYF.

The rearrangement uses TRBV11-3 and TRBJ2-5; TCRdb's D call of TRBD1 is untestable without DNA. From germline, CDR1 is SGHNT and CDR2 YENEEA. The CDR3 sequence is 13 residues long. CDR3 loop: CASSIQGRETQYF.

This chain joins TRBV24-1 and TRBJ2-3; TCRdb reports TRBD1, a call that lacks DNA to check it against. The CDR3 is 16 residues long. Germline-derived CDR1 and CDR2 are KGHDR and SFDVKD. CDR3 sequence: CATSDLILGRGDTQYF.

This clonotype is identified as medium-sized from frequency. The gene calls are TRBV11-3 and TRBJ2-5; TCRdb's D call of TRBD2 is untestable without DNA. The CDR3 is 13 residues long. Germline CDR1 and CDR2: SGHNT and YENEEA. CDR3 region: CASSGGFQETQYF.

CDR3 residues: CASSSDPRWTDTEAFF. The chain is built from TRBV5-4 and TRBJ1-1; the TRBD1 assignment by TCRdb is unverifiable without DNA. This CDR3 comprises 16 residues. In germline, CDR1 is SGHNT, CDR2 YYREEE (reference sequence).

The chain combines TRBV4-3 with TRBJ1-3; TCRdb indicates TRBD1, and absent DNA this call remains unverified. This CDR3 has 16 amino acids. CDR1 and CDR2 from the germline V gene are LGHNA and YSLEER. The CDR3 reads CASSQSVAGSGNTIYF.

The chain carries TRBV6-2 or TRBV6-3 and TRBJ2-6. The CDR3 totals 14 residues. Germline-derived CDR1 and CDR2 are MNHEY and SVGEGT. CDR3 in amino acids: CASSTIYGANVLTF.

This chain uses TRBV12-3 or TRBV12-4 with TRBJ2-5. The CDR3 loop spans 11 amino acids. CDR3 amino acids: CASSFGETQYF.

The chain combines TRBV29-1 with TRBJ2-3; TCRdb lists TRBD2, though no DNA is available to test this call. The CDR3 totals 17 residues. CDR1 is SQVTM and CDR2 is ANQGSEA in the germline V gene. CDR3 sequence reads: CSGEGWTSGGVTDTQYF.

This clonotype shows up as medium-sized by frequency. V is TRBV27 and J is TRBJ1-6. This CDR3 region has 12 residues. From germline, CDR1 is MNHEY and CDR2 SMNVEV (reference sequence). The CDR3 sequence is CASSFVDSPLHF.

V is TRBV18 and J is TRBJ1-1; TCRdb returns TRBD1, unconfirmable since there is no DNA. Looked up from germline, CDR1 is KGHSH and CDR2 is LQKENI. There are 14 residues in the CDR3. The chain's CDR3 is CASSPGRENTEAFF.

The V and J genes are TRBV7-6 and TRBJ2-5. Germline V gives CDR1 SGHVS, CDR2 FNYEAQ. The CDR3 runs 13 residues. The CDR3 region is CASSPAAGKTQYF.

J is TRBJ1-1 and V is TRBV27; the TCRdb call, TRBD1, lacks DNA for checking. CDR1 and CDR2 from the germline V gene are MNHEY and SMNVEV (reference sequence). CDR3 length equals 19 residues. CDR3 residues: CASSFWIPGQGVANTEAFF.

CDR3 region: CASSFQYSEVAFF. The V and J genes are TRBV12-3 or TRBV12-4 and TRBJ1-1. This CDR3 spans 13 amino acids.

The chain employs TRBV5-1 and TRBJ1-2; TCRdb's assignment of TRBD1 cannot be checked, as there is no DNA. Per germline, CDR1 SGHRS and CDR2 YFSETQ. This CDR3 has 17 amino acids. CDR3 sequence: CASSLETDRGRNYGYTF.